A selection of T cell receptor beta chains follows, all from one sample in a study of Ad26.COV2.S vaccination and SARS-CoV-2 variants. The assay was immunoSEQ multiplex PCR, and TCRdb's table has in-frame clones only and misses some. The sample lists about 350,000 clones; about 87% were seen once. The material was peripheral blood, obtained in a trial of Ad26.COV2.S vaccine versus placebo. The source is a person aged 18-60 years who received the Ad26.COV2.S COVID-19 vaccine or a placebo. Both conserved end residues are part of each CDR3. Each record gives: J gene, V gene, CDR3 protein.

TRBJ2-1,TRBV9,CASSVDAEQFF
TRBJ2-1,TRBV10-3,CAISVRVGEQFF
TRBJ2-7,TRBV7-2,CASSLRMGTSGSSYEQYF
TRBJ2-5,TRBV7-3,CASSPTNSGQETQYF
TRBJ2-3,TRBV7-9,CASSLAGRTDTQYF
TRBJ1-6,TRBV9,CASSGYRGPQSPLHF
TRBJ2-5,TRBV11-2,CASSSQWLAGETQYF
TRBJ1-6,TRBV5-6,CASSFRTGIYNSPLHF
TRBJ2-3,TRBV3-1/TRBV3-2,CASSPRRGAADTQYF
TRBJ2-5,TRBV4-3,CASSQEGPSGVKQTQYF
TRBJ2-4,TRBV7-2,CASSLAGWGQGKHIQYF
TRBJ1-1,TRBV6-4,CASSPSGGPMNTEAFF
TRBJ1-5,TRBV5-1,CASSLDGTDNQPQHF
TRBJ2-4,TRBV4-1,CASSQDERTGNIQYF
TRBJ2-5,TRBV4-2,CASSQRGVQETQYF
TRBJ1-1,TRBV19,CASSPNGGAGTEAFF
TRBJ2-3,TRBV7-2,CASRAGLTTDTQYF
TRBJ2-1,TRBV6-4,CASSDSSQGAYNEQFF
TRBJ2-7,TRBV4-2,CASSQGQGPTYEQYF
TRBJ1-3,TRBV7-8,CASSPTESGNTIYF
TRBJ2-5,TRBV5-6,CASSLQSLETQYF
TRBJ1-2,TRBV30,CAWSVPAGGGFGYTF
TRBJ1-2,TRBV24-1,CATSDLDRASGYTF
TRBJ1-5,TRBV6-4,CASSQTGTGDQPQHF
TRBJ2-6,TRBV6-4,CASSDTTGNGANVLTF
TRBJ2-1,TRBV7-9,CASSLWPAGVGNEQFF
TRBJ2-3,TRBV11-3,CASSLQGGTQYF
TRBJ1-1,TRBV6-5,CASSYSTGGSSEAFF
TRBJ2-7,TRBV5-4,CASGMAGGLEQYF
TRBJ2-1,TRBV6-2/TRBV6-3,CASSEAASNEQFF
TRBJ1-1,TRBV6-2/TRBV6-3,CASSSQGRTEAFF
TRBJ1-3,TRBV30,CAWSSGNTIYF
TRBJ1-1,TRBV18,CASSSSQGFRAEAFF
TRBJ2-7,TRBV5-1,CASSLDGTGISYEQYF
TRBJ1-2,TRBV3-1/TRBV3-2,CASSQKQGAGGYTF
TRBJ2-3,TRBV20-1,CSVMFLDTQYF
TRBJ2-1,TRBV11-2,CASSLEVGDEQFF
TRBJ2-5,TRBV5-4,CASSFASGQETQYF
TRBJ1-4,TRBV7-9,CASSLDPGREKLFF
TRBJ1-2,TRBV11-2,CASRPRGTVNLEGYTF
TRBJ2-1,TRBV28,CASSLGLAGSYNEQFF
TRBJ2-3,TRBV19,CASSILRGDTDTQYF
TRBJ2-5,TRBV7-3,CASSLRGRGGWQETQYF
TRBJ1-3,TRBV18,CASSLGQGFSGNTIYF
TRBJ1-5,TRBV7-2,CASSSFTDGTYF
TRBJ1-1,TRBV6-1,CASSENEQAFF
TRBJ2-2,TRBV6-5,CASSTLRTGELFF
TRBJ2-2,TRBV27,CASTRQPNTGELFF